The rows below give T cell receptor beta chains drawn from one sample of a study of shared clonotypes between healthy human individuals. The assay was immunoSEQ multiplex PCR, and TCRdb's table has in-frame clones only and misses some. Of about 600,000 clones in the sample, more than 95% were seen once. Specimen: naive CD8+ T cells sorted from blood. Source of these receptors: a man aged 30-40 years in good health. Each CDR3 is given with its conserved first and last residue. D genes are given only for firm matches. Only some rows state a clone size, as once, few, many or a class for expanded clones.

TRBV7-9,TRBJ2-7,.,.,TGTGCCAGCAGCCCCAGAGGGGTACTCCACGAGCAGTACTTC,CASSPRGVLHEQYF
TRBV30,TRBJ1-1,TRBD1,.,TGTGCCTGGAGTCGTAGGAGGGACAGGGGCTCTGAAGCTTTCTTT,CAWSRRRDRGSEAFF
TRBV9,TRBJ2-1,.,.,TGTGCCAGCAGCGTAGCGTCCTCGGGGCAGTTCTTC,CASSVASSGQFF
TRBV7-9,TRBJ2-1,TRBD2,.,TGTGCCAGCAGCTTCGGACTAGCGGGAATAATTTCCTACAATGAGCAGTTCTTC,CASSFGLAGIISYNEQFF
TRBV27,TRBJ2-5,.,.,TGTGCCAGCAGTTTATCGGCCATCTCTCAAGAGACCCAGTACTTC,CASSLSAISQETQYF
TRBV2,TRBJ2-7,.,once,TGTGCCACCCACCTCCCGACGGGACTCCAGAACTTTCAGTACTTC,CATHLPTGLQNFQYF
TRBV7-6,TRBJ2-5,.,.,TGTGCCAGCAGCCACCGGCTGAAAGAGGCCCAGTACTTC,CASSHRLKEAQYF
TRBV7-2,TRBJ2-3,TRBD2,.,TGTGCCAGCAGCTTAGTTGGGCGGGAGGGCCTGACAGATACGCAGTATTTT,CASSLVGREGLTDTQYF
TRBV4-3,TRBJ2-1,TRBD2,.,TGCGCCAGCAGCCAGGGGGTGAGCGGGAATTATGAGCAGTTCTTC,CASSQGVSGNYEQFF
TRBV20-1,TRBJ1-1,.,.,TGCAGTGCTGATACCGGGGTTGAAGCTTTCTTT,CSADTGVEAFF
TRBV2,TRBJ2-2,.,once,TGTGCCAGCAGTGAGTTCACAGACACCGGGGAGCTGTTTTTT,CASSEFTDTGELFF
TRBV30,TRBJ2-7,TRBD1,.,TGTGCCTGGAGACCAAGACAGGGCGTCGGCTACGAGCAGTACTTC,CAWRPRQGVGYEQYF
TRBV7-3,TRBJ2-7,.,.,TGTGCCAGCAGCTTAGGAGGGAACTCCTACGAGCAGTACTTC,CASSLGGNSYEQYF
TRBV7-9,TRBJ2-1,.,.,TGTGCCAGCAGCTTAGCGGGAGCGTCATTATTCTCCTACAATGAGCAGTTCTTC,CASSLAGASLFSYNEQFF
TRBV27,TRBJ1-2,.,once,TGTGCCAGCAGTTTCAGCAGACAGTCCTATGGCTACACCTTC,CASSFSRQSYGYTF
TRBV7-9,TRBJ2-5,TRBD2,once,TGTGCCAGCAGCTTAAAGGAGCGGGGCATGGAGACCCAGTACTTC,CASSLKERGMETQYF
TRBV6-6,TRBJ2-7,.,.,TGTGCCAGCAGTTTCCGTGGGAGCTCCTACGAGCAGTACTTC,CASSFRGSSYEQYF
TRBV18,TRBJ2-1,.,.,TGTGCCAGCTCATCCACGAACTACAATGAGCAGTTCTTC,CASSSTNYNEQFF
TRBV6-1,TRBJ2-7,TRBD2,.,TGTGCCAGCAGTGCCCCGGGCGGGGGATTCTCCTACGAGCAGTACTTC,CASSAPGGGFSYEQYF
TRBV7-9,TRBJ2-3,TRBD2,.,TGTGCCAGCAGCTCCGGGACTAGCGGGAGTACAGACACAGATACGCAGTATTTT,CASSSGTSGSTDTDTQYF
TRBV4-1,TRBJ2-1,.,.,TGCGCCAGCAGCAATAGCGGACAATACAATGAGCAGTTCTTC,CASSNSGQYNEQFF
TRBV10-3,TRBJ2-1,.,.,TGTGCCATCAGTGACACGGGTGAGGATGAGCAGTTCTTC,CAISDTGEDEQFF
TRBV7-2,TRBJ1-5,.,.,TGTGCCAGCAGCTGGGGTTTGACGGGGAATCAGCCCCAGCATTTT,CASSWGLTGNQPQHF
TRBV27,TRBJ2-7,TRBD1,.,TGTGCCAGCAGTCCGAGACCGGGACAGCCGAACTACGAGCAGTACTTC,CASSPRPGQPNYEQYF
TRBV5-1,TRBJ2-1,TRBD1,.,TGCGCCAGCAGCTCCTTAGGGGGGACAGGGTACAATGAGCAGTTCTTC,CASSSLGGTGYNEQFF
TRBV28,TRBJ1-1,.,once,TGTGCCAGCAGTCCGCTCACAGGGTGGGCTTTCTTT,CASSPLTGWAFF
TRBV7-6,TRBJ2-7,.,.,TGTGCCAGCAGCTTAGACAGAAGCGGCGAGCAGTACTTC,CASSLDRSGEQYF
TRBV4-1,TRBJ2-3,.,few,TGCGCCAGCAGCCAAGATACAGATACGCAGTATTTT,CASSQDTDTQYF
TRBV6-1,TRBJ2-5,TRBD1,.,TGTGCCAACAAGCCCGGGACAGTGTACCAAGAGACCCAGTACTTC,CANKPGTVYQETQYF